Below are 31 T cell receptor beta chains sequenced from a single sample in a study of neurological immune-mediated disorders. Each CDR3 protein gets one entry after TCRdb re-called the 5' RACE reads with MiXCR. The table has around 50,000 distinct CDR3 sequences, 20% to 30% seen once. Sequencing used PBMCs. Receptor source: a woman aged 70-85 years in good health.

The chain couples TRBV28 to TRBJ1-1, with unresolved D. Germline CDR1 MDHEN, CDR2 SYDVKM. CDR3 size: 14 residues. V was clipped by 6 bases and J by 3 bases, with 14 bases between them. CDR3 in DNA: TGTGCCAGCAGCCCCGGAGCTAGGGACACTGAAGCTTTCTTT. It encodes CASSPGARDTEAFF.

As to this clonotype: An end of the junction differs from the germline gene, which may be a read error. The genes are TRBV5-1 and TRBJ2-5; weak D call: TRBD2 (5 bases). The CDR3 sequence is 13 residues long. Germline lookup yields CDR1 SGHRS and CDR2 YFSETQ. The CDR3 DNA reads as TGCGCCAGCAGCCGGGATACTACAGAGACCCATTACTTC. Its translation: CASSRDTTETHYF.

This clonotype was observed many times. V and J are TRBV7-2 and TRBJ2-3, with 7 bases fitting TRBD2. CDR1 and CDR2 from the germline V gene are SGHTA and FQGNSA. V lost 1 base, J lost 5 bases, and 12 bases stayed unmatched. This CDR3 region has 17 residues. The CDR3 coding sequence is TGTGCCAGCAGCTTAGGGCAGCTACTAGCGTGGGGAGATACGCAGTATTTT. Translation: CASSLGQLLAWGDTQYF.

This clonotype came up a few times. CDR3 protein: CSARPGTGRNIQYF. Written as DNA, the CDR3 is TGCAGTGCTAGACCCGGGACAGGGAGAAACATTCAGTACTTC. J is TRBJ2-4 and V is TRBV20-1, with 9 positions matching TRBD1. CDR3 length: 14 amino acids. CDR1 and CDR2 from the germline V gene are DFQATT and SNEGSKA (reference sequence). Trimming at V came to 2 bases and at J to 6 bases, leaving 5 bases not matched to a gene.

This clonotype was found many times. J is TRBJ1-6 and V is TRBV11-2, with D possibly matching TRBD1 (6 bases). V shed 4 bases and J shed 8 bases, with 15 bases lying between them. This CDR3 has 15 amino acids. Germline CDR1 SGHAT, CDR2 FQNNGV. The CDR3 protein is CASSSQTGPYSPLHF. As DNA, the CDR3 is TGTGCCAGCAGCTCCCAGACAGGTCCATATTCACCCCTCCACTTT.

In its sample, this clonotype was seen many times. The J gene is TRBJ2-1, the V gene TRBV20-1; no clear D. V was pared by 4 bases and J by 2 bases, with 15 bases between. Germline values: CDR1 DFQATT, CDR2 SNEGSKA (reference sequence). The CDR3 totals 15 residues. As DNA, the CDR3 is TGCAGTGCTAAATCCGGGCAGAATACCTACAATGAGCAGTTCTTC. It encodes CSAKSGQNTYNEQFF.

This clonotype was found many times. The chain is built from TRBV7-2 and TRBJ2-1; tentative D call: TRBD2 (7 bases). V shed 4 bases and J shed 7 bases, with 23 bases lying between them. This CDR3 has 17 amino acids. Germline V gene data show CDR1 as SGHTA and CDR2 as FQGNSA. The CDR3 loop reads CASSWGGGLAVENEQFF. CDR3 DNA: TGTGCCAGCAGCTGGGGTGGGGGCCTAGCGGTAGAGAATGAGCAGTTCTTC. The variable domain in full, completed from reference TRBV7-2 and TRBJ2-1, reads GAGVSQSPSNKVTEKGKDVELRCDPISGHTALYWYRQSLGQGLEFLIYFQGNSAPDKSGLPSDRFSAERTGGSVSTLTIQRTQQEDSAVYLCASSWGGGLAVENEQFFGPGTRLTVL.

The J gene is TRBJ1-3, the V gene TRBV27; no clear D. The CDR3 length is 13 residues. V lost 6 bases and J 0 bases, leaving 6 bases between the germline ends. The germline gives CDR1 MNHEY, CDR2 SMNVEV (reference sequence). The CDR3 region is CASRPSSGNTIYF. The DNA of the CDR3 is TGTGCCAGCAGACCTAGCTCTGGAAACACCATATATTTT.

This clonotype was detected many times. The chain joins TRBV5-6 to TRBJ2-3; weak D call: TRBD2 (6 bases). CDR3 length: 13 residues. Germline assignment: CDR1 SGHDT and CDR2 YYEEEE. The V end was cut by 4 bases, the J end by 6 bases, with 12 bases between. CDR3 DNA sequence: TGTGCCAGCAGCGACGGGAGCGTGGATACGCAGTATTTT. Translating it yields CASSDGSVDTQYF.

This clonotype was detected ten times or more. The CDR3 sequence: CASSQDRYNEQFF. CDR3 nucleotides: TGCGCCAGCAGCCAAGACAGGTACAATGAGCAGTTCTTC. V usage is TRBV5-1 and J usage is TRBJ2-1, with TRBD1 as a possible D gene (6 bases). V was pared by 4 bases and J by 4 bases, with 9 bases between. CDR3 size: 13 residues. The germline gives CDR1 SGHRS, CDR2 YFSETQ.

The chain couples TRBV19 to TRBJ2-3, with D perhaps assigned TRBD1 or TRBD2 (6 bases each). V lost 7 bases, J lost 9 bases, and 23 bases lay in between. CDR3 length equals 15 residues. The germline gives CDR1 LNHDA, CDR2 SQIVND (reference sequence). In DNA, the CDR3 is TGTGCCAGTAAACCGGGACTCTACCGTCAGGGGACGCAGTATTTT. Residues: CASKPGLYRQGTQYF.

Turning to this clonotype: An end of the junction does not agree with germline; a read error may underlie this. V gene TRBV5-1 combines with J gene TRBJ2-2; D possibly uses TRBD1 or TRBD2 (6 bases each). The CDR3 extends over 16 amino acids. The germline V gene has CDR1 SGHRS and CDR2 YFSETQ. The CDR3 spells CTSRLAGQLNTGELFF. CDR3 sequence (DNA): TGCACCAGCAGATTGGCGGGACAACTTAACACCGGGGAGCTGTTTTTT. Filled out from reference TRBV5-1 and TRBJ2-2, the complete variable domain reads KAGVTQTPRYLIKTRGQQVTLSCSPISGHRSVSWYQQTPGQGLQFLFEYFSETQRNKGNFPGRFSGRQFSNSRSEMNVSTLELGDSALYLCTSRLAGQLNTGELFFGEGSRLTVL.

This clonotype was seen repeatedly, ten times or more. The chain joins TRBV20-1 to TRBJ2-1, with TRBD2 matching 8 bases. Germline loops: CDR1 DFQATT, CDR2 SNEGSKA (reference sequence). The CDR3 has 13 residues. The J segment lost 5 bases and the V segment lost 5 bases, leaving 5 bases of the junction unmatched. CDR3 nucleotides: TGCAGTGCTCGTACTAGCGGAAACAATGAGCAGTTCTTC. This encodes CSARTSGNNEQFF.

The sample holds many counts of this clonotype. The chain combines TRBV20-1 with TRBJ2-3, with 9 bases that match TRBD2. The CDR3 consists of 14 residues. Unmatched junction bases numbered 8, after V lost 6 bases and J lost 4 bases. From germline, CDR1 is DFQATT and CDR2 SNEGSKA (reference sequence). As DNA, the CDR3 is TGCAGTGCCATCGTAGCGGGAGCCCCAGATACGCAGTATTTT. It encodes CSAIVAGAPDTQYF.

This clonotype was detected ten times or more. The chain has TRBV7-8 and TRBJ2-1; 11 bases are shared with TRBD2. The V segment lost 0 bases and the J segment 8 bases; nucleotides outside the gene matches: 6. The CDR3 sequence is 16 residues long. Germline lookup yields CDR1 SGHVS and CDR2 FQNEAQ. The DNA of the CDR3 is TGTGCCAGCAGCTTAGCGCTACTAGCGGGAGTCGATGAGCAGTTCTTC. Translating it yields CASSLALLAGVDEQFF.

This clonotype was seen repeatedly, ten times or more. V gene TRBV5-1 combines with J gene TRBJ1-5; 7 positions match TRBD1. The CDR3 extends over 15 amino acids. V lost 4 bases and J lost 6; bases outside the gene matches: 10. Germline values: CDR1 SGHRS, CDR2 YFSETQ. In DNA form, the CDR3 reads TGCGCCAGCAGCCCAGAAGGGGGCGAAGGTCAGCCCCAGCATTTT. Translation: CASSPEGGEGQPQHF.

At least ten counts were recorded for this clonotype. This chain links TRBV7-2 with TRBJ2-7; the match to TRBD2 covers 9 bases. Germline V gene sequence: CDR1 SGHTA, CDR2 FQGNSA. The CDR3 is 15 amino acids. V shed 3 bases, J shed 5 bases, and the junction held 8 bases outside the gene matches. The CDR3 DNA follows: TGTGCCAGCAGCTTGGCCGCGGGAGGGCCACACGAGCAGTACTTC. It specifies CASSLAAGGPHEQYF.

The table lists this clonotype with many counts. The chain carries TRBV7-3 and TRBJ2-7; 8 bases map to TRBD1. This CDR3 region has 15 residues. J gave up 3 bases and V 2 bases, and 6 bases lay outside the gene matches. Germline V gives CDR1 SGHTA, CDR2 FQGTGA. The CDR3: CASSLSFGQGYEQYF. The CDR3 nucleotides read TGTGCCAGCAGCTTATCTTTCGGACAGGGCTACGAGCAGTACTTC.

This clonotype occurred many times. The rearrangement links TRBV20-1 to TRBJ2-5; D gene ambiguous. Germline V gives CDR1 DFQATT, CDR2 SNEGSKA (reference sequence). The V and J ends lost 2 bases and 5 bases respectively, with 9 bases between them. The CDR3 runs 12 residues. The chain's CDR3 is CSARLSDETQYF. The CDR3, as DNA: TGCAGTGCTAGACTATCAGATGAGACCCAGTACTTC.

This clonotype was seen repeatedly, ten times or more. The chain uses TRBV20-1 and TRBJ2-1; TRBD2 agrees at 7 bases. CDR3 length: 15 residues. V lost 0 bases and J lost 7; bases outside the gene matches: 9. Germline CDR1 reads DFQATT; CDR2 reads SNEGSKA (reference sequence). DNA for the CDR3: TGCAGTGCTAGAGATCGGGGGAGGGCCTTGAATGAGCAGTTCTTC. It codes for CSARDRGRALNEQFF.

This clonotype showed up many times. This rearrangement joins TRBV6-6 to TRBJ2-1; 8 nucleotides align to TRBD1. J gave up 10 bases and V 4 bases, and 9 bases lay outside the gene matches. This CDR3 is built from 14 residues. The germline CDR1 and CDR2 sequences are MNHNY and SVGAGI (reference sequence). For the CDR3, the DNA is TGTGCCAGCAGTTTGCAGGGGGCCCGAGGGGAGCAGTTCTTC. This gives the protein CASSLQGARGEQFF.

In this sample, this clonotype turned up many times. The rearrangement uses TRBV20-1 and TRBJ2-1; 7 bases align to TRBD2. Germline CDR1 is DFQATT and CDR2 is SNEGSKA (reference sequence). The CDR3 length is 15 residues. The junction had 8 bases not matched to a gene; V was cut back by 0 bases and J by 6 bases. In DNA, the CDR3 is TGCAGTGCTAGAGATCGAACGGGAGGTCCCAATGAGCAGTTCTTC. The encoded protein is CSARDRTGGPNEQFF.

This clonotype was counted a few times. The chain combines TRBV28 with TRBJ2-7, with unresolved D. This CDR3 region has 13 residues. Germline CDR1 and CDR2: MDHEN and SYDVKM. The germline V and J ends were trimmed by 4 bases and 3 bases, with 10 bases remaining between them. This CDR3 is CASSSAPVYEQYF. The CDR3, as DNA: TGTGCCAGCAGTTCGGCCCCCGTCTACGAGCAGTACTTC. Complete variable domain (other parts from reference TRBV28 and TRBJ2-7): DVKVTQSSRYLVKRTGEKVFLECVQDMDHENMFWYRQDPGLGLRLIYFSYDVKMKEKGDIPEGYSVSREKKERFSLILESASTNQTSMYLCASSSAPVYEQYFGPGTRLTVT.

Comments on this clonotype: At one end, the junction sequence differs from germline, possibly due to a read error. The chain has TRBV12-3 or TRBV12-4 and TRBJ2-3, with D perhaps being TRBD1 or TRBD2 (5 bases each). This CDR3 contains 13 residues. This CDR3 reads CGSSFGGRDTQYF. The CDR3 bases are TGTGGCAGCAGTTTTGGGGGAAGAGATACACAGTATTTT.

The rearrangement joins TRBV10-3 to TRBJ2-7; the match to TRBD1 covers 8 bases. Trimming cost V 5 bases and J 3 bases; bases outside gene matches: 6. There are 14 residues in the CDR3. Germline loops: CDR1 ENHRY, CDR2 SYGVKD. CDR3 bases: TGTGCCATCAGTCCGCAGGGGGCTGTCTACGAGCAGTACTTC. Translating it yields CAISPQGAVYEQYF.

This clonotype was observed once. The V call is TRBV14, the J call TRBJ2-7, with D possibly matching TRBD2 (6 bases). Trimming cost V 1 base and J 0 bases, with 22 bases left between them. Germline lookup yields CDR1 SGHDN and CDR2 FVKESK. The CDR3 is 19 amino acids. Written as DNA, the CDR3 is TGTGCCAGCAGCCAAGGTCGGGGTGTGTTATGGCGGGACTCCTACGAGCAGTACTTC. It specifies CASSQGRGVLWRDSYEQYF.

This clonotype was recorded many times. The genes are TRBV7-6 and TRBJ2-5, with D hard to call. This CDR3 comprises 13 residues. Trimming took 2 bases from V and 2 from J, leaving 6 bases between them. From germline, CDR1 is SGHVS and CDR2 FNYEAQ. The DNA for the CDR3 is TGTGCCAGCAGCTTATCTGAACAAGAGACCCAGTACTTC. Protein product: CASSLSEQETQYF.

This rearrangement joins TRBV18 to TRBJ2-3; a weak D match, TRBD2 (5 bases). CDR1 and CDR2 (germline): KGHSH, LQKENI. Trimming removed 10 bases from V and 1 base from J, with 12 bases in between. The CDR3 has 13 residues. The CDR3 DNA reads TGTGCCACCGGGGTGGAAGGCACAGATACGCAGTATTTT. Translating it yields CATGVEGTDTQYF.

The table lists this clonotype with many counts. This chain uses TRBV20-1 with TRBJ1-3; D possibly corresponds to TRBD1 (5 bases). This CDR3 is 14 amino acids long. Looked up from germline, CDR1 is DFQATT and CDR2 is SNEGSKA (reference sequence). Trimming removed 5 bases at V and 2 bases at J, with 13 bases between. The chain's CDR3 is CSASMEGAGNTIYF. CDR3 in DNA: TGCAGTGCTTCCATGGAAGGGGCTGGAAACACCATATATTTT.

Ten or more counts support this clonotype. The chain has TRBV2 and TRBJ2-1, with D unclear. This CDR3 comprises 16 residues. V was cut by 1 base and J by 8 bases, with 18 bases left in between. Germline V gene data show CDR1 as SNHLY and CDR2 as FYNNEI. The CDR3 region is CASSEVVGIRSDEQFF. DNA of the CDR3: TGTGCCAGCAGTGAAGTGGTGGGGATAAGGTCCGATGAGCAGTTCTTC.

This clonotype was observed at least ten times. CDR3 region: CASSLRAAGSSYNEQFF. The CDR3 DNA is TGTGCCAGCAGTTTACGGGCGGCGGGGAGCTCCTACAATGAGCAGTTCTTC. This chain connects TRBV28 to TRBJ2-1, with a possible D match to TRBD2 (6 bases). This CDR3 comprises 17 residues. V dropped 2 bases and J dropped 0 bases, with 14 bases sitting between them. Germline V gene data show CDR1 as MDHEN and CDR2 as SYDVKM. The full variable domain, with the rest looked up from reference TRBV28 and TRBJ2-1, is DVKVTQSSRYLVKRTGEKVFLECVQDMDHENMFWYRQDPGLGLRLIYFSYDVKMKEKGDIPEGYSVSREKKERFSLILESASTNQTSMYLCASSLRAAGSSYNEQFFGPGTRLTVL.